This T cell receptor beta chain came from a study of T cells after yellow fever vaccination (dated by TCRdb to between 2018 and 2021). With regard to the full study: The SMART-Seq v4 Ultra Low Input RNA kit was used to prepare libraries from fractions with low cell numbers. To track T-cell clones before and after primary and booster YFV17D yellow fever vaccination, bulk TCR alpha and beta repertoires were sequenced longitudinally. The cohort comprised two healthy male donors, one aged 18 to 29 and one aged 30 to 40 years. Blood samples were taken at several timepoints before and after primary and secondary immunization, and bulk PBMC replicates and cell subsets were isolated. On the study overall, not on this receptor specifically: A small share of clonotypes occurred in both CD4 and CD8 compartments, likely arising from convergent recombination. After the booster, most clones that had expanded after primary vaccination were detected again (roughly 95% of CD4 and under 90% of CD8), suggesting broad maintenance of memory. Computational filtering was required because FACS-sorted repertoires could contain abundant contaminating clonotypes from the bulk population. Only a couple of donors were included in the study, so the extent to which the findings can be generalized is limited. Compared with the primary T-cell response, the secondary T-cell response was faster but weaker, reaching its peak on day 5 rather than on day 15.

The sample's treatment or condition label, decoded: live attenuated yellow fever vaccine strain. A standard Ficoll-Paque protocol was used to isolate PBMCs from peripheral blood. Dynabeads CD4 and CD8 positive selection kits were used to isolate CD4 and CD8 T-cell fractions. RNA was extracted with TriZol from bulk PBMCs, CD4 and CD8 fractions, and dextramer-positive and dextramer-negative fractions. The CDR1 and CDR2 encoded by the germline V gene (reference sequence) are MNHEY and SMNVEV. The CDR3, cysteine through phenylalanine, is 14 amino acids long. Only CDR3 DNA is held: 42 bases, read in frame from base 1. The instrument was an Illumina NovaSeq 6000. Synthesis of TCR cDNA relied on 5'RACE template switching, a step that introduced a universal primer site along with unique molecular identifiers. Priming for cDNA synthesis came from both the TCR alpha and TCR beta constant segments. Libraries were amplified in two PCR steps, with sample barcodes and sequencing adapters added in the second step. Sequencing of the libraries was done on either Illumina HiSeq 2500 (2x100 bp) or NovaSeq (2x150 bp). The published analysis was carried out like this. MIGEC was used to demultiplex reads and collapse the reads into UMI consensus sequences, and MiXCR was used for V(D)J alignment. Vaccine-responding clonotypes were defined with edgeR using replicate PBMC samples, requiring FDR below 0.01 and a log2 fold change above 5 up to day 15. CD4 or CD8 identity was assigned to each bulk clonotype according to whether the clonotype was present at higher abundance in the sequenced CD4 repertoire or the sequenced CD8 repertoire. TCRdb reran the public reads through fastp at Q25 and MiXCR, keeping productive beta chains. Identical CDR3 protein sequences are pooled into one entry, listed with their most common genes and DNA. The V and J calls shown here were made by TCRdb, not taken from the authors' results. The sample table contains 250,000 to 300,000 distinct CDR3 sequences; only one count was recorded for 8.7% of them. The top ten hold approximately 3.3% of the sample.

Turning to this clonotype: The specificity of this receptor is unknown. One end of the junction fails to match germline, which may point to a read error.

The receptor was derived from a man aged 18 to 29 who received the YFV17D yellow fever vaccine. Sequencing was performed on CD4+ T cells sorted from PBMCs, taken 5 days after the yellow fever booster vaccination. The rearrangement joined TRBV27 to TRBJ2-5; the D segment cannot be called with confidence. The CDR3: CTSSLSTVYKTQYF. The sequenced DNA is TGCACCAGCAGTTTATCCACAGTGTACAAGACCCAGTACTTC.